A single sample gave rise to the 17 T cell receptor beta chains below, sequenced in a study of cytomegalovirus exposure and HLA in healthy donors (dated by TCRdb to about 2017). The method behind the library was the immunoSEQ multiplex PCR assay. This is the immuneACCESS table as TCRdb keeps it, with only in-frame sequences that have V and J called. A part of the clones is gone; compared with another copy, unresolved V genes explain less than half, and the rest is unexplained. The sample yields about 120,000 clones; roughly nine tenths were counted once. About 4.5% of the sample lies in the top ten. Sequenced input: PBMCs. The source of these receptors is a man between 18 and 29 years old in good health and CMV-seropositive.

The V call is TRBV5-6, the J call TRBJ1-2; possibly TRBD1 for D (6 bases). The CDR3 runs to 16 residues. Germline V gene lookup returns CDR1 SGHDT and CDR2 YYEEEE. Trimming pared 2 bases from V and 2 bases from J, leaving 16 bases between. The CDR3 DNA follows: TGTGCCAGCAGCTTAGTGGCTCAGGGGACCAACTATGGCTACACCTTC. Amino acid sequence: CASSLVAQGTNYGYTF.

The chain carries TRBV5-6 and TRBJ2-3; D gene uncertain. There are 14 residues in the CDR3. Trimming stripped 2 bases from V and 6 bases from J, with 13 bases between. CDR1 is SGHDT and CDR2 is YYEEEE in the germline V gene. The DNA for the CDR3 is TGTGCCAGCAGCTTTTTTGCGGCGGTGGATACGCAGTATTTT. Translating gives CASSFFAAVDTQYF.

The rearrangement links TRBV9 to TRBJ1-3; TRBD1 matches 7 bases. The J segment lost 0 bases and the V segment lost 3 bases, leaving 18 bases of the junction unmatched. Germline values: CDR1 SGDLS, CDR2 YYNGEE. The CDR3 covers 20 residues. Written as DNA, the CDR3 is TGTGCCAGCAGCGCTTCTAAGGACAGGCCAACCCATGCCTCTGGAAACACCATATATTTT. It yields the protein CASSASKDRPTHASGNTIYF. Full variable domain (remainder filled in from reference TRBV9 and TRBJ1-3): DSGVTQTPKHLITATGQRVTLRCSPRSGDLSVYWYQQSLDQGLQFLIQYYNGEERAKGNILERFSAQQFPDLHSELNLSSLELGDSALYFCASSASKDRPTHASGNTIYFGEGSWLTVV.

The CDR3 sequence: CASSEQGPDSSPLHF. In DNA, the CDR3 is TGCGCCAGCAGTGAACAGGGGCCCGACAGTTCACCCCTCCACTTT. The chain joins TRBV10-2 to TRBJ1-6; 7 nucleotides line up with TRBD1. CDR3 size: 15 residues. In germline, CDR1 is WSHSY, CDR2 SAAADI. After removal of 3 bases from V and 9 bases from J, the junction contained 8 bases not matched to a gene.

The chain is built from TRBV6-6 and TRBJ1-2; D gene ambiguous. Trimming removed 4 bases from V and 5 bases from J, with 14 bases in between. The CDR3 is 14 amino acids. CDR1 MNHNY and CDR2 SVGAGI come from the germline V gene (reference sequence). The CDR3 region is CASSSPGEKYGYTF. In nucleotides, the CDR3 is TGTGCCAGCAGTTCTCCGGGAGAGAAGTATGGCTACACCTTC.

This chain joins TRBV5-1 and TRBJ2-7; no firm D call. Trimming took off 4 bases at V and 2 bases at J, with 7 bases between the two ends. The CDR3 covers 12 residues. The V gene's germline CDR1 is SGHRS and CDR2 YFSETQ. This CDR3 is CASSRDPYEQYF. DNA of the CDR3: TGCGCCAGCAGCCGAGATCCCTACGAGCAGTACTTC. The variable domain in full, with the rest retrieved from reference TRBV5-1 and TRBJ2-7, is KAGVTQTPRYLIKTRGQQVTLSCSPISGHRSVSWYQQTPGQGLQFLFEYFSETQRNKGNFPGRFSGRQFSNSRSEMNVSTLELGDSALYLCASSRDPYEQYFGPGTRLTVT.

The chain has TRBV7-9 and TRBJ2-2, with 8 bases matching TRBD1. Germline V gene data show CDR1 as SEHNR and CDR2 as FQNEAQ (reference sequence). This CDR3 is built from 16 residues. The junction had 7 bases not matched to a gene; V was cut back by 4 bases and J by 3 bases. CDR3 in DNA: TGTGCCAGCAGCTCCCTCCAGGGGGCGCACACCGGGGAGCTGTTTTTT. This sequence encodes CASSSLQGAHTGELFF. Supplemented by reference TRBV7-9 and TRBJ2-2, the full variable domain reads DTGVSQNPRHKITKRGQNVTFRCDPISEHNRLYWYRQTLGQGPEFLTYFQNEAQLEKSRLLSDRFSAERPKGSFSTLEIQRTEQGDSAMYLCASSSLQGAHTGELFFGEGSRLTVL.

This clone appeared once. The chain is built from TRBV6-6 and TRBJ2-3; 7 bases are shared with TRBD1. This CDR3 has 14 residues. CDR1 MNHNY and CDR2 SVGAGI come from the germline V gene (reference sequence). The J segment lost 2 bases and the V segment lost 6 bases, leaving 5 bases of the junction unmatched. This CDR3 reads CASRKGQNTDTQYF. DNA for the CDR3: TGTGCCAGCAGAAAGGGACAGAACACAGATACGCAGTATTTT.

The chain links TRBV10-1 to TRBJ2-3, with TRBD1 matching 7 bases. Germline V gene lookup returns CDR1 WNHNN and CDR2 SYGVQD (reference sequence). This CDR3 has 15 amino acids. The J segment lost 6 bases and the V segment lost 3 bases, leaving 9 bases of the junction unmatched. The CDR3 nucleotides read TGCGCCAGCAGTGACCGGACAGGTGAAGGGGATACGCAGTATTTT. Its protein product is CASSDRTGEGDTQYF.

The rearrangement joins TRBV6-6 to TRBJ1-2, with D maybe TRBD1 (5 bases). There are 12 residues in the CDR3. Per the germline V gene, CDR1 is MNHNY and CDR2 is SVGAGI (reference sequence). The V and J ends lost 7 bases and 8 bases respectively, with 14 bases between them. CDR3 DNA: TGTGCCAGCACAACCCTAAAGGGGGGCTACACCTTC. Protein: CASTTLKGGYTF.

Written as DNA, the CDR3 is TGTGCCAGCAGCTCTGTGGGGACAGACCCGAACACCGGGGAGCTGTTTTTT. Its translation: CASSSVGTDPNTGELFF. The rearrangement links TRBV7-9 to TRBJ2-2, with 7 positions matching TRBD1. This CDR3 has 17 amino acids. Unmatched junction bases numbered 8, after V lost 4 bases and J lost 0 bases. The germline V gene has CDR1 SEHNR and CDR2 FQNEAQ (reference sequence). Complete variable domain (other parts from reference TRBV7-9 and TRBJ2-2): DTGVSQNPRHKITKRGQNVTFRCDPISEHNRLYWYRQTLGQGPEFLTYFQNEAQLEKSRLLSDRFSAERPKGSFSTLEIQRTEQGDSAMYLCASSSVGTDPNTGELFFGEGSRLTVL.

V and J are TRBV5-4 and TRBJ2-1; 10 bases agree with TRBD2. V lost 4 bases, J lost 1 base, and 8 bases stayed unmatched. The CDR3 is made up of 17 amino acids. Germline CDR1 is SGHNT and CDR2 is YYREEE (reference sequence). CDR3 DNA sequence: TGTGCCAGCAGCGAAGGGACTAGCGACACTTCCTACAATGAGCAGTTCTTC. Translated, it gives CASSEGTSDTSYNEQFF.

This clone was counted once. The chain recombines TRBV18 with TRBJ1-6, with D possibly TRBD1 on 6 matching bases. CDR3 length: 16 residues. Germline V gives CDR1 KGHSH, CDR2 LQKENI. Trimming removed 3 bases from V and 3 bases from J, with 12 bases in between. In nucleotides, the CDR3 is TGTGCCAGCTCACCTCGGACAGCTTACTATAATTCACCCCTCCACTTT. Translated: CASSPRTAYYNSPLHF.

In this sample, this clone turned up a few times. The chain recombines TRBV15 with TRBJ2-4, with 8 nucleotides matching TRBD2. J was trimmed by 8 bases and V by 0 bases; bases with no gene match: 6. The CDR3 is 15 amino acids. CDR1 is LNHNV, CDR2 YYDKDF, per germline (reference sequence). This chain's CDR3 is CATSRDRGGVDIQYF. In DNA, the CDR3 is TGTGCCACCAGCAGAGATCGGGGGGGTGTAGACATTCAGTACTTC. Supplemented by reference TRBV15 and TRBJ2-4, the full variable domain reads DAMVIQNPRYQVTQFGKPVTLSCSQTLNHNVMYWYQQKSSQAPKLLFHYYDKDFNNEADTPDNFQSRRPNTSFCFLDIRSPGLGDTAMYLCATSRDRGGVDIQYFGAGTRLSVL.

The chain joins TRBV6-6 to TRBJ1-5; 7 bases agree with TRBD1. V lost 7 bases, J lost 5 bases, and 5 bases stayed unmatched. Looked up from germline, CDR1 is MNHNY and CDR2 is SVGAGI (reference sequence). The CDR3 is 13 residues long. The CDR3 sequence: CASNHQGDQPQHF. DNA for the CDR3: TGTGCCAGCAATCATCAGGGGGATCAGCCCCAGCATTTT.

The chain combines TRBV4-3 with TRBJ1-1; TRBD1 matches at 7 bases. Germline loops: CDR1 LGHNA, CDR2 YSLEER. CDR3 length: 14 amino acids. V shed 8 bases and J 3 bases; nucleotides not matched to a gene: 9. This CDR3 is CASASDRSDTEAFF. In nucleotides, the CDR3 is TGCGCCAGCGCCTCGGACAGGTCTGACACTGAAGCTTTCTTT.

CDR3 sequence reads: CASKASGGGTDTQYF. As DNA, the CDR3 is TGTGCCAGCAAAGCCAGCGGGGGAGGCACAGATACGCAGTATTTT. The chain joins TRBV27 to TRBJ2-3; TRBD2 matches at 8 bases. The V segment lost 7 bases and the J segment 1 base; nucleotides outside the gene matches: 7. Germline V gene sequence: CDR1 MNHEY, CDR2 SMNVEV (reference sequence). The CDR3 sequence is 15 residues long.